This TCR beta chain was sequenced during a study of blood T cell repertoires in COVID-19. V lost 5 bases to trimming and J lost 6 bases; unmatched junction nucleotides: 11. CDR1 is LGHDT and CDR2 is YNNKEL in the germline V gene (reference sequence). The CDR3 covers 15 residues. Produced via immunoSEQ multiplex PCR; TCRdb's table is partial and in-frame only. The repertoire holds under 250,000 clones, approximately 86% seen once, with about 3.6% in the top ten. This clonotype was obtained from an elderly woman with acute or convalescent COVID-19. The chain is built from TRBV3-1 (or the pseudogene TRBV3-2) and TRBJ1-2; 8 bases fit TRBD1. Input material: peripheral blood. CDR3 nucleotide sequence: TGTGCCAGCAGCGCTGGGACAGGTCAAAAGAATGGCTACACCTTC. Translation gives CASSAGTGQKNGYTF.